These 19 T cell receptor beta chains came from one sample sequenced in a study of Ad26.COV2.S vaccination and SARS-CoV-2 variants (dated by TCRdb to the early 2020s). Library preparation was by the immunoSEQ multiplex PCR assay. Imported from immuneACCESS, the table was reduced by TCRdb to in-frame sequences with V and J called. These copies leave out some clones; in studies compared against another copy, an unresolved V gene accounts for under half, and the cause of the remainder is not known. This sample comprises a few hundred thousand clones, roughly 90% of them detected only once. Over 1.5% of the sample is held by the ten biggest clonotypes. Per the publication, the treatment or condition label means: some 19 received Ad26.COV2.S at low or high dose, single or two shots; 5 received placebo; per-sample allocation not given. For vaccine and placebo recipients, repertoires were sequenced using samples collected on day 63 after the first injection.

Material: peripheral blood, obtained in a trial of Ad26.COV2.S vaccine versus placebo. The receptors shown here come from a person aged 18 to 65 who received the Ad26.COV2.S COVID-19 vaccine or a placebo.

The chain uses TRBV7-9 and TRBJ1-2; the D is unclear. CDR1 is SEHNR, CDR2 FQNEAQ, per germline (reference sequence). The V gene lost 1 base and the J gene lost 0 bases, with 9 bases spanning the gap. The CDR3 has 15 residues. The DNA for the CDR3 is TGTGCCAGCAGCTTAGGAGAGGTAGCTAACTATGGCTACACCTTC. Protein: CASSLGEVANYGYTF.

The genes are TRBV15 and TRBJ2-2; no reliable D call. Germline lookup yields CDR1 LNHNV and CDR2 YYDKDF (reference sequence). The CDR3 covers 14 residues. The ends were cut back, 0 bases at V and 6 bases at J, with 8 bases in the middle. CDR3 residues: CATSRDQTAGELFF. The CDR3 bases are TGTGCCACCAGCAGAGATCAGACGGCCGGGGAGCTGTTTTTT.

This sequence joins TRBV4-3 and TRBJ1-5; D unresolved. The CDR3 contains 15 residues. The V end was cut by 4 bases, the J end by 3 bases, with 13 bases between. CDR1 and CDR2 from the germline V gene are LGHNA and YSLEER. The DNA of the CDR3 is TGCGCCAGCAGCCCTGGAGCGGGCTACAATCAGCCCCAGCATTTT. It codes for CASSPGAGYNQPQHF.

In its sample, this clone was seen once. The chain links TRBV12-3 or TRBV12-4 to TRBJ1-2; TRBD1 matches at 7 bases. Germline trimming cut 3 bases from V and 6 bases from J; bases unmatched to any gene: 4. The CDR3 has 13 amino acids. The CDR3 DNA follows: TGTGCCAGCAGTTTCGGGCAGGGGGATGGCTACACCTTC. It encodes CASSFGQGDGYTF.

This chain uses TRBV5-1 with TRBJ2-1, with 12 bases identical to TRBD2. Trimming removed 3 bases from V and 0 bases from J; junction bases left unmatched: 10. Per the germline V gene, CDR1 is SGHRS and CDR2 is YFSETQ. This CDR3 has 19 amino acids. The CDR3 coding sequence is TGCGCCAGCAGCTGGACGGGACTAGCGGGCCCCAGCTCCTACAATGAGCAGTTCTTC. Amino acid sequence: CASSWTGLAGPSSYNEQFF. Complete variable domain (other parts from reference TRBV5-1 and TRBJ2-1): KAGVTQTPRYLIKTRGQQVTLSCSPISGHRSVSWYQQTPGQGLQFLFEYFSETQRNKGNFPGRFSGRQFSNSRSEMNVSTLELGDSALYLCASSWTGLAGPSSYNEQFFGPGTRLTVL.

Written as DNA, the CDR3 is TGTGCCAGCAAGGGGTACAGGGGAAATGAGCAGTTCTTC. Translated, it gives CASKGYRGNEQFF. This chain connects TRBV7-6 to TRBJ2-1, with 7 bases identical to TRBD1. The length of the CDR3 is 13 residues. Trimming took 7 bases from V and 7 from J; bases not matched to a gene: 7. Germline-derived CDR1 and CDR2 are SGHVS and FNYEAQ.

The rearrangement uses TRBV5-1 and TRBJ2-7; 7 positions agree with TRBD1. Germline CDR1 reads SGHRS; CDR2 reads YFSETQ. With V trimmed by 4 bases and J by 6 bases, 7 bases remained unmatched. There are 13 residues in the CDR3. The CDR3 sequence: CASSSKQGSEQYF. CDR3 sequence (DNA): TGCGCCAGCAGCAGCAAACAGGGGAGCGAGCAGTACTTC.

The chain has TRBV5-6 and TRBJ2-7; 7 nucleotides align to TRBD1. CDR1 and CDR2 from the germline V gene are SGHDT and YYEEEE. V dropped 3 bases and J dropped 10; count of bases not matched to a gene: 13. This CDR3 region has 14 residues. CDR3 DNA sequence: TGTGCCAGCAGCTCGGGACAGTCCAGCGCGGGTCAGTACTTC. Translation: CASSSGQSSAGQYF.

This rearrangement joins TRBV27 to TRBJ1-5; TRBD1 is a possible D gene (5 bases). CDR1 is MNHEY and CDR2 is SMNVEV in the germline V gene (reference sequence). V lost 1 base to trimming and J lost 0 bases, with 10 bases between them. This CDR3 is built from 16 residues. The CDR3 region is CASSLLGPYSNQPQHF. The CDR3 nucleotides are TGTGCCAGCAGTTTATTGGGACCCTATAGCAATCAGCCCCAGCATTTT.

In its sample, this clone was seen a few times. This CDR3 is missing its conserved last phenylalanine or tryptophan, likely due to a read error. No DNA is shown, since the ends of the CDR3 on it are uncertain; the CDR3 is the one TCRdb lists. This chain links TRBV12-1 with TRBJ2-7; TRBD1, as called in the table, went unchecked against the DNA. TRBV12-1 is recorded as a pseudogene. The CDR3 spans 14 amino acids, including both terminal residues. The CDR3 here is CASSFVPGQGRTTL.

The chain joins TRBV7-9 to TRBJ2-1, with TRBD1 as a possible D gene (5 bases). Trimming shortened V by 0 bases and J by 15 bases, and 12 bases separated the two germline ends. The CDR3 is made up of 12 amino acids. Per germline, CDR1 SEHNR and CDR2 FQNEAQ (reference sequence). The CDR3 region is CASSLASGFGFF. The CDR3 DNA sequence: TGTGCCAGCAGCTTAGCTTCAGGGTTCGGGTTCTTC.

V is TRBV3-1 (or the pseudogene TRBV3-2) and J is TRBJ1-6; D gene uncertain. V shed 2 bases and J shed 10 bases, with 12 bases lying between them. The CDR3 loop spans 14 amino acids. Germline V gene lookup returns CDR1 LGHDT and CDR2 YNNKEL (reference sequence). The CDR3 region is CASSQRISGSPLHF. The CDR3 coding sequence is TGTGCCAGCAGCCAAAGAATCTCCGGCTCACCCCTCCACTTT.

The chain recombines TRBV27 with TRBJ2-5; 9 bases are a match to TRBD2. The CDR3 covers 14 residues. J was trimmed by 5 bases and V by 5 bases; bases with no gene match: 6. CDR1 and CDR2 (germline): MNHEY, SMNVEV (reference sequence). The CDR3 sequence is CASSITSGRETQYF. The CDR3, as DNA: TGTGCCAGCAGTATTACTAGCGGGCGGGAGACCCAGTACTTC.

The chain has TRBV13 and TRBJ2-1, with unresolved D. The CDR3 is made up of 16 amino acids. Trimming shortened V by 1 base and J by 3 bases, and 13 bases separated the two germline ends. Per the germline V gene, CDR1 is PRHDT and CDR2 is FYEKMQ (reference sequence). The CDR3 DNA reads TGTGCCAGCAGCTTAGAGCTGAGCATCGGCTACAATGAGCAGTTCTTC. Translating gives CASSLELSIGYNEQFF.

The CDR3 reads CASRGTSGWHTEAFF. The CDR3 DNA follows: TGTGCCAGCAGGGGGACCTCAGGATGGCACACTGAAGCTTTCTTT. The chain combines TRBV28 with TRBJ1-1; D is possibly TRBD1 (5 bases). Germline V CDR1 and CDR2: MDHEN, SYDVKM. The CDR3 sequence is 15 residues long. V was pared by 6 bases and J by 3 bases, with 17 bases between.

The chain uses TRBV27 and TRBJ1-1, with D tentatively TRBD1 (5 bases). This CDR3 comprises 15 residues. Germline V gene data show CDR1 as MNHEY and CDR2 as SMNVEV (reference sequence). V was shortened by 5 bases and J by 4 bases, with 17 bases between the two germline ends. The CDR3 DNA follows: TGTGCCAGCAGTGCCCTCGGGGGGGGACGCACTGAAGCTTTCTTT. Its protein product is CASSALGGGRTEAFF.

The V and J genes are TRBV27 and TRBJ1-4, with D perhaps TRBD1 (5 bases). CDR3 length equals 14 residues. The germline CDR1 and CDR2 sequences are MNHEY and SMNVEV (reference sequence). Trimming cost V 1 base and J 7 bases, with 10 bases left between them. The CDR3 DNA follows: TGTGCCAGCAGTTTATACGGGGCGGGTGAAAAACTGTTTTTT. Its translation: CASSLYGAGEKLFF.

The genes are TRBV21-1 and TRBJ1-1; the D call TRBD1 from the table was never checked on the DNA. TRBV21-1 has pseudogene status. The length of the CDR3 is 15 residues. The CDR3 bases are TGTGCCAGCAGCGTAGACAGGGTTGGGAACACTGAAGCTTTCTTT. The encoded protein is CASSVDRVGNTEAFF.

This chain uses TRBV7-2 with TRBJ2-6; 10 bases fit TRBD1. This CDR3 contains 19 residues. V shed 1 base and J 2 bases; nucleotides not matched to a gene: 8. Germline-derived CDR1 and CDR2 are SGHTA and FQGNSA. The CDR3 loop is CASSLVFGTGVAGANVLTF. The CDR3 coding sequence is TGTGCCAGCAGCTTAGTTTTCGGGACAGGGGTCGCTGGGGCCAACGTCCTGACTTTC.